This entry concerns a single T cell receptor (beta chain). Its antigen is not identified. This sample stems from a study of cytomegalovirus exposure and HLA in healthy donors. General study points: A later analysis associated some 16,000 TCR beta sequences with HLA alleles at a 0.05 false discovery rate.

PCR involved 60 Vbeta and 13 Jbeta primers. Profiled with immunoSEQ multiplex PCR; TCRdb holds only in-frame clones, not every one. The table has about 200,000 clones, about 80% seen once. The V end lost 3 bases, the J end lost 6 bases, and 17 bases lay between the germline ends. Per the germline V gene, CDR1 is MNHEY and CDR2 is SVGAGI. The CDR3 totals 16 residues. The sequence came from a girl between 10 and 17 years old in good health and CMV-seronegative. The chain joins TRBV6-5 to TRBJ2-2; no clear D gene. The sequencing sample was made of PBMCs. CDR3 residues: CASSYSLASAAGELFF. CDR3 DNA: TGTGCCAGCAGTTATAGTCTGGCCAGCGCGGCCGGGGAGCTGTTTTTT.